A selection of T cell receptor beta chains follows, all from one sample in a study of T cells after yellow fever vaccination. TCRdb called the 5' RACE reads again in MiXCR, with one record for every CDR3 protein. The sample lists hundreds of thousands of distinct CDR3 sequences; around 13% were seen once. Here the sequenced sample was CD4+ T cells sorted from PBMCs, taken 15 days after the yellow fever booster vaccination. These receptors were collected from a man between 18 and 35 years old who received the YFV17D yellow fever vaccine. CDR3s include the opening cysteine and the closing phenylalanine or tryptophan. D genes are given only for firm matches. Rows give clone size only sometimes, using once, few, many, or a class for an expanded clone.

d_call clone_size j_call v_call cdr3_nt cdr3_aa
. . TRBJ2-5 TRBV3-1 TGTGCCAGCAGCCAAGAGGCAGCGCAGACCCAGTACTTC CASSQEAAQTQYF
. many TRBJ2-7 TRBV7-2 TGTGCCAGCAGCTTAGTAGGTGGGGTTTTCTACGAGCAGTACTTC CASSLVGGVFYEQYF
. few TRBJ2-5 TRBV12-3/TRBV12-4 TGTGCCAGCAGTTCTATGGTTATGAGGCAAGAGACCCAGTACTTC CASSSMVMRQETQYF
. few TRBJ2-5 TRBV3-1 TGTGCCAGCAGCCCCTCGGGACCCCGGGGGACCCAGTACTTC CASSPSGPRGTQYF
TRBD2 . TRBJ2-1 TRBV7-8 TGTGCCAGCAGCTTAGCTCGGCGGGGGGCAATCTACAATGAGCAGTTCTTC CASSLARRGAIYNEQFF
. few TRBJ1-2 TRBV4-2 TGTGCCAGCAGCCAAAGCGCTCGTGGGGGCGCCTATGGCTACACCTTC CASSQSARGGAYGYTF
. . TRBJ2-7 TRBV4-3 TGCGCCAGCAGCCAAGGCCAGGGGACGGCCTACGAGCAGTACTTC CASSQGQGTAYEQYF
. . TRBJ1-2 TRBV28 TGTGCCAGCTTTCGCGGGCAGGCCTTGGGAGGCTACACCTTC CASFRGQALGGYTF
. . TRBJ1-2 TRBV6-1 TGTGCCAGCAGCCTCGACAGTCTATGGAGCTATGGCTACACCTTC CASSLDSLWSYGYTF
TRBD1 many TRBJ1-1 TRBV5-1 TGCGCCAGCAGCACCGGACAGGGTAACACTGAAGCTTTCTTT CASSTGQGNTEAFF
TRBD1 . TRBJ1-1 TRBV6-4 TGTGCCAGCAGTGACACGATGACAGGGGTGGGGGCTTTCTTT CASSDTMTGVGAFF
. few TRBJ2-5 TRBV5-1 TGCGCCAGCAGCTTCTCGGGGTCGGATGAGACCCAGTACTTC CASSFSGSDETQYF
. . TRBJ1-2 TRBV12-3/TRBV12-4 TGTGCCAGCAGTTTGTGGGGGTATGGCTACACCTTC CASSLWGYGYTF
. few TRBJ1-2 TRBV6-2/TRBV6-3 TGTGCCAGCAGTTACCCACAGAGAAACTATGGCTACACCTTC CASSYPQRNYGYTF
TRBD1 . TRBJ1-1 TRBV27 TGTGCCAGCACCACTTGGGGGACAGGTGAAGCTTTCTTT CASTTWGTGEAFF